One and the same sample provided the 23 T cell receptor beta chains below, sequenced in a study of T cells after posttransplantation cyclophosphamide. Busulfan-fludarabine conditioning, marrow transplant, and cyclophosphamide on days +3 and +4 were administered. Sequencing was performed with immunoSEQ multiplex PCR; in TCRdb, only in-frame clones are kept and a portion is missing. The sample includes 10,000 to 12,000 clones, none of them occurring once. The sample consisted of PBMCs, taken after allogeneic stem cell transplant with posttransplant cyclophosphamide. These TCRs come from a female patient between 40 and 50 years old who received an allogeneic stem cell transplant from a related donor, was CMV-positive, and had no GVHD. Certain T cells may be donor cells from the graft.

This clone was picked up many times. CDR3 residues: CASSPPGQNYEQYF. Written as DNA, the CDR3 is TGTGCCAGTAGTCCCCCGGGACAGAACTACGAGCAGTACTTC. This chain links TRBV19 with TRBJ2-7, with 7 bases that match TRBD1. The germline CDR1 and CDR2 sequences are LNHDA and SQIVND (reference sequence). The V segment lost 5 bases and the J segment 3 bases; nucleotides outside the gene matches: 7. The CDR3 loop spans 14 amino acids.

The table lists this clone with many counts. The J gene is TRBJ1-1, the V gene TRBV6-1; 7 bases map to TRBD1. CDR1 is MNHNS and CDR2 is SASEGT in the germline V gene. This CDR3 comprises 12 residues. Trimming took 7 bases from V and 10 from J; bases not matched to a gene: 9. CDR3 loop: CASTLTGQRAFF. DNA for the CDR3: TGTGCCAGCACCCTGACAGGGCAACGAGCTTTCTTT.

In its sample, this clone was seen many times. Mismatch with germline at one junction end may stem from a read error. V gene TRBV10-3 combines with J gene TRBJ1-1, with D uncertain. The CDR3 is made up of 15 amino acids. From germline, CDR1 is ENHRY and CDR2 SYGVKD. In DNA form, the CDR3 reads TGTGCCATCAGTCAGTCGGCGACTATGAACACTGAAGCTTTCTTT. This codes for CAISQSATMNTEAFF.

V gene TRBV7-9 combines with J gene TRBJ2-5; 10 bases are shared with TRBD1. The J call may be incorrect, as the DNA end agrees better with TRBJ2-7. Germline loops: CDR1 SEHNR, CDR2 FQNEAQ (reference sequence). This CDR3 is 15 amino acids long. The CDR3 DNA is TGTGCCAGCATCCGCTCCGGGACAGGGGCCCACGAGCAGTACTTC. It translates to CASIRSGTGAHEQYF.

This clone showed up just a few times. The V call is TRBV7-6, the J call TRBJ2-3; 7 nucleotides match TRBD1. CDR3 length: 16 residues. With V trimmed by 3 bases and J by 2 bases, 8 bases remained unmatched. Germline lookup yields CDR1 SGHVS and CDR2 FNYEAQ. The CDR3 loop is CASSLATGVDTDTQYF. The CDR3 nucleotides are TGTGCCAGCAGCTTGGCCACAGGGGTGGACACAGATACGCAGTATTTT.

This clone ranks as large. The rearrangement uses TRBV6-1 and TRBJ1-5; 11 positions agree with TRBD1. The CDR3 extends over 16 amino acids. In germline, CDR1 is MNHNS, CDR2 SASEGT. J lost 6 bases, V lost 4 bases, and 8 bases had no gene match. The CDR3 is CASSAGQGAIGQPQHF. In nucleotides, the CDR3 is TGTGCCAGCAGTGCAGGACAGGGGGCTATAGGTCAGCCCCAGCATTTT.

The rearrangement uses TRBV28 and TRBJ2-5; no definite D call. Germline V gene sequence: CDR1 MDHEN, CDR2 SYDVKM. This CDR3 spans 14 amino acids. Trimming removed 5 bases at V and 1 base at J, with 11 bases between. CDR3 sequence (DNA): TGTGCCAGCAGTCTTCTGTCAGGCCAAGAGACCCAGTACTTC. Translation gives CASSLLSGQETQYF.

This clone was observed at least ten times. Here the CDR3 reads CASSYSDLRGYGYTF. In DNA, the CDR3 is TGTGCCAGCAGTTACTCCGACCTACGCGGCTATGGCTACACCTTC. This chain links TRBV6-6 with TRBJ1-2; D is unresolved. With 0 bases removed from V and 4 bases from J, the gap between germline ends came to 12 bases. The CDR3 is 15 residues long. Germline V gives CDR1 MNHNY, CDR2 SVGAGI (reference sequence).

This clone was seen more than once but under ten times. The CDR3 nucleotides are TGTGCCAGCAGCTTGGAACCTTACAGGGTAGTAACATACAATGAGCAGTTCTTC. This sequence encodes CASSLEPYRVVTYNEQFF. The chain combines TRBV5-6 with TRBJ2-1; D is perhaps TRBD1 (6 bases). The V gene's germline CDR1 is SGHDT and CDR2 YYEEEE. Trimming pared 0 bases from V and 4 bases from J, leaving 20 bases between. The CDR3 is 18 amino acids.

This clone was counted many times. The same CDR3 can be traced to other DNA sequences in this sample. This sequence joins TRBV9 and TRBJ2-3; 8 bases are a match to TRBD2. After removal of 2 bases from V and 2 bases from J, the junction contained 7 bases not matched to a gene. The CDR3 spans 16 residues. The V gene's germline CDR1 is SGDLS and CDR2 YYNGEE. CDR3 protein: CASSVGGGRNTDTQYF. The CDR3, as DNA: TGTGCCAGCAGCGTGGGGGGCGGGAGGAACACAGATACGCAGTATTTT.

In its sample, this clone was seen many times. The chain carries TRBV7-9 and TRBJ2-5; D is uncertain. Germline-derived CDR1 and CDR2 are SEHNR and FQNEAQ (reference sequence). V lost 3 bases to trimming and J lost 4 bases, with 18 bases between them. The CDR3 runs 16 residues. In DNA, the CDR3 is TGTGCCAGCAGCTTTTCTGGTATTCGCCTAAGAGAGACCCAGTACTTC. Its protein is CASSFSGIRLRETQYF.

This clone was seen ten or more times. The chain links TRBV5-1 to TRBJ2-7; D unresolved. The CDR3 loop spans 13 amino acids. Germline V CDR1 and CDR2: SGHRS, YFSETQ. V lost 0 bases and J 1 base, leaving 5 bases between the germline ends. The CDR3 coding sequence is TGCGCCAGCAGCTTGGAATCGTCCTACGAGCAGTACTTC. Its protein product is CASSLESSYEQYF.

In this sample, this clone turned up a few times. Relative to the germline gene, one junction end is altered; a read error may explain this. The chain uses TRBV11-2 and TRBJ1-4, with D uncertain. The CDR3 covers 16 residues. CDR1 and CDR2 (germline): SGHAT, FQNNGV. The CDR3 region has the DNA TGTGCCAGCAGCCGAAACCCCCCGGCGACTAATGAAAAACTGCTTTTT. It encodes CASSRNPPATNEKLLF.

This clone occurred many times. The gene calls are TRBV11-2 and TRBJ2-7, with 10 bases matching TRBD1. CDR3 length: 15 amino acids. The V and J ends lost 1 base and 4 bases, in that order; junction bases with no gene match: 4. Germline V gene lookup returns CDR1 SGHAT and CDR2 FQNNGV. CDR3 loop: CASSLAGTGAYEQYF. The CDR3 nucleotides read TGTGCCAGCAGCTTAGCGGGGACAGGGGCTTACGAGCAGTACTTC.

This clone was seen repeatedly, ten times or more. The chain links TRBV10-3 to TRBJ1-1; 7 bases line up with TRBD1. Germline V gene lookup returns CDR1 ENHRY and CDR2 SYGVKD. The J segment lost 2 bases and the V segment lost 7 bases, leaving 13 bases of the junction unmatched. The CDR3 spans 16 residues. The CDR3 sequence is CAITRTGHRKNTEAFF. The DNA of the CDR3 is TGTGCCATCACTCGGACAGGCCATAGGAAAAACACTGAAGCTTTCTTT.

There are many counts of this clone. The rearrangement links TRBV29-1 to TRBJ1-1; TRBD1 is a possible D gene (5 bases). CDR1 is SQVTM, CDR2 ANQGSEA, per germline. V was cut by 4 bases and J by 5 bases, with 8 bases left in between. CDR3 length: 11 amino acids. The CDR3 coding sequence is TGCAGCGTTGTTTCAGGGACTGAAGCTTTCTTT. Its protein product is CSVVSGTEAFF.

This clone was recorded at least ten times. The rearrangement uses TRBV6-1 and TRBJ1-6; 9 bases match TRBD1. CDR1 is MNHNS, CDR2 SASEGT, per germline. V shed 6 bases, J shed 8 bases, and the junction held 2 bases outside the gene matches. The CDR3 has 13 residues. The CDR3 nucleotides read TGTGCCAGCAGGGGACAGGGCCATTCACCCCTCCACTTT. Protein product: CASRGQGHSPLHF.

This clone was recorded many times. The chain is built from TRBV5-1 and TRBJ2-7; 11 bases are a match to TRBD1. The CDR3 has 15 residues. In germline, CDR1 is SGHRS, CDR2 YFSETQ. Unmatched junction bases numbered 7, after V lost 4 bases and J lost 4 bases. CDR3 bases: TGCGCCAGCAGCCCGGGACAGGGGGGTTTGTACGAGCAGTACTTC. Residues: CASSPGQGGLYEQYF. The entire variable domain, with the rest obtained from reference TRBV5-1 and TRBJ2-7, is as follows: KAGVTQTPRYLIKTRGQQVTLSCSPISGHRSVSWYQQTPGQGLQFLFEYFSETQRNKGNFPGRFSGRQFSNSRSEMNVSTLELGDSALYLCASSPGQGGLYEQYFGPGTRLTVT.

This clone was counted ten times or more. The chain is built from TRBV28 and TRBJ1-3, with TRBD1 as a possible D gene (5 bases). V was trimmed by 6 bases and J by 0 bases, leaving 15 bases between them. This CDR3 is 16 amino acids long. The germline CDR1 and CDR2 sequences are MDHEN and SYDVKM. The CDR3: CASSSAGVPSGNTIYF. CDR3 DNA sequence: TGTGCCAGCAGCAGCGCGGGGGTTCCCTCTGGAAACACCATATATTTT.

Points on this clone: The junction shows a germline mismatch at one end, possibly a read error. This sample includes further DNA sequences coding for the same CDR3. The chain carries TRBV27 and TRBJ1-2, with D possibly being TRBD1 (6 bases). In germline, CDR1 is MNHEY, CDR2 SMNVEV (reference sequence). The CDR3 has 16 residues. The CDR3 coding sequence is TGTGCCAGCAGTTTATCGACAACAGGGACTAATTATGGCTACACCTTC. It is translated as CASSLSTTGTNYGYTF.

This clone is termed medium-sized. This chain links TRBV19 with TRBJ2-1; no definite D call. Germline CDR1 and CDR2: LNHDA and SQIVND (reference sequence). Trimming removed 3 bases from V and 5 bases from J, with 17 bases in between. The CDR3 covers 16 residues. The CDR3 DNA reads as TGTGCCAGTAGTATTCCGTTGGGCAGTTGGCACAATGAGCAGTTCTTC. It translates to CASSIPLGSWHNEQFF.

The table lists this clone with many counts. A read error likely explains this, since a far larger clone differs by one base. This likely comes from a read error, as the CDR3 has no conserved phenylalanine or tryptophan at its end. The chain recombines TRBV5-5 with TRBJ1-4; 7 bases are shared with TRBD1. The CDR3 spans 16 residues. The trim removed 4 bases at V and 5 bases at J, leaving 11 bases unmatched. Germline CDR1 reads SGHKS; CDR2 reads YYEKEE (reference sequence). The CDR3 reads CASSAETTGMNEKLFL. The CDR3 DNA is TGTGCCAGCAGCGCGGAGACGACAGGGATGAATGAAAAACTGTTTCTT.

This clone has a count of ten or more. The chain employs TRBV19 and TRBJ2-6; TRBD2 might be the D (7 bases). Germline V gene data show CDR1 as LNHDA and CDR2 as SQIVND (reference sequence). V shed 3 bases and J shed 1 base, with 16 bases lying between them. The CDR3 runs to 18 residues. In DNA, the CDR3 is TGTGCCAGTAGTATCACGGGGGGCTATCTGTCTGGGGCCAACGTCCTGACTTTC. This sequence encodes CASSITGGYLSGANVLTF.